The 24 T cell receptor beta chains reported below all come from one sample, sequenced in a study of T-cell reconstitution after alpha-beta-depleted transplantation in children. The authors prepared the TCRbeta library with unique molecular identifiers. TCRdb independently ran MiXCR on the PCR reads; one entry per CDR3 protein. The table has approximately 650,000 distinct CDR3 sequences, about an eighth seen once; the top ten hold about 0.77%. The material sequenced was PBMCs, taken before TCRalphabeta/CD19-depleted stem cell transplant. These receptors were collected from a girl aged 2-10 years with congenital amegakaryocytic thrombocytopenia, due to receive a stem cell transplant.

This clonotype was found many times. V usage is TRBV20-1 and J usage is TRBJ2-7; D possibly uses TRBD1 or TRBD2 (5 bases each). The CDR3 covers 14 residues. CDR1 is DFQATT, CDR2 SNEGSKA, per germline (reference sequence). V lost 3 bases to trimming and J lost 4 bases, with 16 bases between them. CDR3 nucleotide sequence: TGCAGTGCTAGTCCCGGGGCGGATACATACGAGCAGTACTTC. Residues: CSASPGADTYEQYF.

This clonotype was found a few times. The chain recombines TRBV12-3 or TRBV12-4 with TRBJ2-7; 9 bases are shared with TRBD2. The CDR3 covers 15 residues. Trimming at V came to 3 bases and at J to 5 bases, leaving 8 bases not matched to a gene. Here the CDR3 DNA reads TGTGCCAGCAGTTTGTATAGCGGGAGTCGGGACGAGCAGTACTTC. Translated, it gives CASSLYSGSRDEQYF.

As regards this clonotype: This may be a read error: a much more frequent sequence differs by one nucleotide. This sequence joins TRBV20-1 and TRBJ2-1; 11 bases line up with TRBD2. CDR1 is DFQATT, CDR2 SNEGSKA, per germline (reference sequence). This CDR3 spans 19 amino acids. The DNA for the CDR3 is TGCTGTGCTAGACAACTAGCGGGAGCTCCTAGGGCTGGCTACAATGAGCAGTTCTTC. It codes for CCARQLAGAPRAGYNEQFF.

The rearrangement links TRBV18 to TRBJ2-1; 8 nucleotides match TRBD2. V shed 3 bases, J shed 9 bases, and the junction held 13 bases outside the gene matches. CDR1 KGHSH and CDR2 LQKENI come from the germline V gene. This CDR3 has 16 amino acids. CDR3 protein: CASSPRAGEGLVEQFF. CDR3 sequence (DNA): TGTGCCAGCTCACCCAGAGCGGGAGAGGGTTTGGTTGAGCAGTTCTTC.

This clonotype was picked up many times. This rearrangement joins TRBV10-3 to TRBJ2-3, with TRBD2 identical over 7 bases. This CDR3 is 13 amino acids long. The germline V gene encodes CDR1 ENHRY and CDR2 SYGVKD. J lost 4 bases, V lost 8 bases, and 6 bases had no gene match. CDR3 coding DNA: TGTGCCATCCTTGCGGGAGTCGCAGATACGCAGTATTTT. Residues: CAILAGVADTQYF.

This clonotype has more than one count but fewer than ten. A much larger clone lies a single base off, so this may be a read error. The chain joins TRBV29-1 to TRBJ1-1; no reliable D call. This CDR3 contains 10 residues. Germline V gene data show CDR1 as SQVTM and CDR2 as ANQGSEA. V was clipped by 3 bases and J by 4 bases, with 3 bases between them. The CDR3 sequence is CSVEGTEAFF. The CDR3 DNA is TGCAGCGTTGAGGGCACTGAAGCTTTCTTT. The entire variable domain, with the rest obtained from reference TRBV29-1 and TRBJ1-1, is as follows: SAVISQKPSRDICQRGTSLTIQCQVDSQVTMMFWYRQQPGQSLTLIATANQGSEATYESGFVIDKFPISRPNLTFSTLTVSNMSPEDSSIYLCSVEGTEAFFGQGTRLTVV.

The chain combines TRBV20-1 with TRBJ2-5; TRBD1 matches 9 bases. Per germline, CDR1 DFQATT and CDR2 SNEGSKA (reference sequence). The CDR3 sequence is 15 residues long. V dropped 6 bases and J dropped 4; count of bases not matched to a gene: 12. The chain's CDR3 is CSATGTGREGETQYF. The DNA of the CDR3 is TGCAGTGCCACCGGGACAGGGCGTGAGGGAGAGACCCAGTACTTC.

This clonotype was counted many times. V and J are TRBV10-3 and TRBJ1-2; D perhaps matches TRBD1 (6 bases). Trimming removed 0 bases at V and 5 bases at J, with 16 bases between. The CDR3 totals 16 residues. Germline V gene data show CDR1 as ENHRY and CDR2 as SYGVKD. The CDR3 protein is CAISESTVRGGYGYTF. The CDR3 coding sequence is TGTGCCATCAGTGAGTCGACTGTCAGGGGAGGGTATGGCTACACCTTC.

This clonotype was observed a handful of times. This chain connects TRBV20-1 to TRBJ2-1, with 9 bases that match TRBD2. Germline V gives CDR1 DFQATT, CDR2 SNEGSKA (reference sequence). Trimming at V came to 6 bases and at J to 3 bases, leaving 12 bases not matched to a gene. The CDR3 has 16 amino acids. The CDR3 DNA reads TGCAGTGCCGTAATAGGTAGCGGGAGTGGCTACAATGAGCAGTTCTTC. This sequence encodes CSAVIGSGSGYNEQFF.

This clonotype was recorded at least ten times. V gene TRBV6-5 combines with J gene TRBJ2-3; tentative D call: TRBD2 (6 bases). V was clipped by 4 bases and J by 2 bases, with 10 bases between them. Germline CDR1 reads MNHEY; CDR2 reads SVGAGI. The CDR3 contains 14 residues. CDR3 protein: CASSSTSLTDTQYF. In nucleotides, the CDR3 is TGTGCCAGCAGTTCAACTAGCCTCACAGATACGCAGTATTTT.

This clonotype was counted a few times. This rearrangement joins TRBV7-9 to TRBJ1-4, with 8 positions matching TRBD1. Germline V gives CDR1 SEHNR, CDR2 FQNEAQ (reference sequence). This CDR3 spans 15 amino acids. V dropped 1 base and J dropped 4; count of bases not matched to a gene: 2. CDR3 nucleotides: TGTGCCAGCAGCTTAGGGACAGGGAATAATGAAAAACTGTTTTTT. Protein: CASSLGTGNNEKLFF.

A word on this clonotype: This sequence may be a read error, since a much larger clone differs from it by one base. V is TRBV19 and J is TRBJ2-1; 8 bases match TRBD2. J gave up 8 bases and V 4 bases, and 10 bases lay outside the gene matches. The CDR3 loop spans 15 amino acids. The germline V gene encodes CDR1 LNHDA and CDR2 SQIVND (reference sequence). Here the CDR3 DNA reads TGTGCCAGTAGTAGGGGACTAGTGGTCCCCGATGAGCAGTTCTTC. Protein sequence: CASSRGLVVPDEQFF.

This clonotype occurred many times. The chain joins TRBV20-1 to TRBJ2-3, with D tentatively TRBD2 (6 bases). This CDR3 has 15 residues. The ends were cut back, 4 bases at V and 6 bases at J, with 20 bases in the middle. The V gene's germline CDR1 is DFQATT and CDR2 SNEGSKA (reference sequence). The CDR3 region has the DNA TGCAGTGCTAACCCTAGCGAGAGACGATGGGATACGCAGTATTTT. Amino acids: CSANPSERRWDTQYF.

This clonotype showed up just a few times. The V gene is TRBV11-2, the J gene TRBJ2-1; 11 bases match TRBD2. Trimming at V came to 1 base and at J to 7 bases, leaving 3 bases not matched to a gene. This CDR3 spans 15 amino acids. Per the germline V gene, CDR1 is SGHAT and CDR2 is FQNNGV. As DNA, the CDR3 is TGTGCCAGCAGCTTAGCACTAGCGGGAGCTAATGAGCAGTTCTTC. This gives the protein CASSLALAGANEQFF. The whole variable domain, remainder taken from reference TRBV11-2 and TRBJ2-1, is EAGVAQSPRYKIIEKRQSVAFWCNPISGHATLYWYQQILGQGPKLLIQFQNNGVVDDSQLPKDRFSAERLKGVDSTLKIQPAKLEDSAVYLCASSLALAGANEQFFGPGTRLTVL.

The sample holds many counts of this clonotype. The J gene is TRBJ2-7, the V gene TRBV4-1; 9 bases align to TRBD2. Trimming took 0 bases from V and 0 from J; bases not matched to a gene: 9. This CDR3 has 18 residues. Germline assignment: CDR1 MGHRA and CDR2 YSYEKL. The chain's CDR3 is CASSQDMLAGIFSYEQYF. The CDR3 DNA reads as TGCGCCAGCAGCCAAGACATGCTAGCGGGGATCTTCTCCTACGAGCAGTACTTC.

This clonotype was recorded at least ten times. CDR3 DNA: TGCGCCAGCAGTGAGTCGAATAAAGGAGATACGCAGTATTTT. Translating gives CASSESNKGDTQYF. The chain is built from TRBV10-2 and TRBJ2-3; D is unresolved. The V gene lost 0 bases and the J gene lost 5 bases, with 9 bases spanning the gap. The length of the CDR3 is 14 residues. CDR1 and CDR2 from the germline V gene are WSHSY and SAAADI.

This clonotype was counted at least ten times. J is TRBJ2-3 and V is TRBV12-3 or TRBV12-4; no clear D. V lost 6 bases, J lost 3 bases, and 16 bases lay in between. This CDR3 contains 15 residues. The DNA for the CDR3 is TGTGCCAGCAGCCAGGTAGAAGGGTCAACAGATACGCAGTATTTT. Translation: CASSQVEGSTDTQYF.

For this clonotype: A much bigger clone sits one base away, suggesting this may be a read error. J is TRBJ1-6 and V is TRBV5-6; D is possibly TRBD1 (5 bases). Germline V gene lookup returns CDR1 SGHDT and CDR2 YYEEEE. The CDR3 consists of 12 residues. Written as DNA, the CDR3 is TGTGCCGCCGGGACGGATAATTCACCCCTCCAATTT. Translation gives CAAGTDNSPLQF.

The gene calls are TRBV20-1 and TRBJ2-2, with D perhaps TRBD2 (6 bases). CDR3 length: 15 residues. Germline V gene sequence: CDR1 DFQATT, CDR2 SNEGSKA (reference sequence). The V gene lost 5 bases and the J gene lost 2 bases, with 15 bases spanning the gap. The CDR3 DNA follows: TGCAGTGCTTCTAGCGCCACGAGAAACACCGGGGAGCTGTTTTTT. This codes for CSASSATRNTGELFF.

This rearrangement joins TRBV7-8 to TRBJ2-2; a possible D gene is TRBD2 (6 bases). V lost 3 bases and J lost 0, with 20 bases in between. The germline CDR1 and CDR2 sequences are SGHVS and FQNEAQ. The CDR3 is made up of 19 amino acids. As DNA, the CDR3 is TGTGCCAGCAGCTTTAGCGGAGTCTTCCTAGACGCGAACACCGGGGAGCTGTTTTTT. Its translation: CASSFSGVFLDANTGELFF.

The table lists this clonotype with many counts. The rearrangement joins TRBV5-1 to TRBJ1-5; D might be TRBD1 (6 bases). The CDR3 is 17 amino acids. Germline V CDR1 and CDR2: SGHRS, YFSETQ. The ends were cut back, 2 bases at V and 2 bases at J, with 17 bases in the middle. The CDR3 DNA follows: TGCGCCAGCAGCTTCAGCTTTTTCAGGGGCGGCAATCAGCCCCAGCATTTT. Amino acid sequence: CASSFSFFRGGNQPQHF.

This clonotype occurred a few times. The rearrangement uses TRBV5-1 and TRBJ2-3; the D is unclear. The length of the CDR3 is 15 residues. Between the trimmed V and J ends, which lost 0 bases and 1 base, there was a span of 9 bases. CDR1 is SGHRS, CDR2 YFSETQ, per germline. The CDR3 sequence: CASSLDVPRTDTQYF. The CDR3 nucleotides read TGCGCCAGCAGCTTGGACGTTCCTCGCACAGATACGCAGTATTTT.

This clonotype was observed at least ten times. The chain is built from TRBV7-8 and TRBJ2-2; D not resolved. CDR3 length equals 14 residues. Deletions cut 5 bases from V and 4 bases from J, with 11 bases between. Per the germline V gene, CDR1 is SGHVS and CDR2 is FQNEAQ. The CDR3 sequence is CASSPRTTTGELFF. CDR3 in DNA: TGTGCCAGCAGCCCCCGGACGACCACCGGGGAGCTGTTTTTT.

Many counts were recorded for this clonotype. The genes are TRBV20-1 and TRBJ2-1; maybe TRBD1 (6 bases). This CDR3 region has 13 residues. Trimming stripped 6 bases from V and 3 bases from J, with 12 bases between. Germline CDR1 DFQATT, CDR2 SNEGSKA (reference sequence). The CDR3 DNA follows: TGCAGTGCCTCAAAGGACAGCTACAATGAGCAGTTCTTC. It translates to CSASKDSYNEQFF.